This entry lists 3 T cell receptor beta chains sequenced from one sample in a study of blood T cell repertoires in COVID-19. Here immunoSEQ multiplex PCR was the method, and the copy in TCRdb shows in-frame clones only, minus some. The profile covers 160,000 or so clones, with about 79% appearing a single time and roughly 15% taken by the ten largest. Sample: PBMCs or T cells enriched from blood (not recorded which). The receptor source for this set is a man over 45 who had recovered from COVID-19.

The sample holds one count of this clone. The chain recombines TRBV4-2 with TRBJ1-1; 8 bases are shared with TRBD1. The CDR3 length is 20 residues. V dropped 2 bases and J dropped 1; count of bases not matched to a gene: 18. The germline CDR1 and CDR2 sequences are LGHNA and YNFKEQ. The CDR3, as DNA: TGTGCCAGCAGCCAACAACCCGGTAGGACAGGGTACAGGTCGAACACTGAAGCTTTCTTT. Its translation is CASSQQPGRTGYRSNTEAFF.

This clone was counted a single time. The V and J genes are TRBV5-1 and TRBJ1-1, with 7 bases matching TRBD1. The germline CDR1 and CDR2 sequences are SGHRS and YFSETQ. The CDR3 consists of 14 residues. V lost 4 bases to trimming and J lost 6 bases; unmatched junction nucleotides: 9. In DNA form, the CDR3 reads TGCGCCAGCAGCGAGACAGGGACAAGGGCTGAAGCTTTCTTT. Translation: CASSETGTRAEAFF.

CDR3 nucleotide sequence: TGTGCCATCAGTGAGTCGCAGGATCTGAACACTGAAGCTTTCTTT. This translates into CAISESQDLNTEAFF. The chain carries TRBV10-3 and TRBJ1-1, with no clear D. CDR1 ENHRY and CDR2 SYGVKD come from the germline V gene. With 0 bases removed from V and 0 bases from J, the gap between germline ends came to 8 bases. The CDR3 totals 15 residues.